The 7 T cell receptor beta chains given below trace back to one sample, sequenced in a study of OX40 agonist ivuxolimab in advanced cancers. The assay was immunoSEQ multiplex PCR, and TCRdb's table has in-frame clones only and misses some. The sample yields about 30,000 clones, about four fifths seen once. The sequences come from CD4+ or CD8+ T cells sorted from blood, collected in a trial of the OX40 agonist ivuxolimab. The receptor source for this set is an adult with an advanced solid tumor such as melanoma, head and neck, liver or kidney cancer.

This sequence joins TRBV18 and TRBJ1-5; D may be TRBD1 (5 bases). The length of the CDR3 is 13 residues. The V end was cut by 4 bases, the J end by 3 bases, with 7 bases between. Germline V gene data show CDR1 as KGHSH and CDR2 as LQKENI. The CDR3 DNA sequence: TGTGCCAGCTCACAGGGGAACAATCAGCCCCAGCATTTT. Its protein is CASSQGNNQPQHF.

The chain links TRBV9 to TRBJ2-7; TRBD1 is a possible D gene (5 bases). The CDR3 consists of 15 residues. V dropped 4 bases and J dropped 0 bases, with 14 bases sitting between them. Germline CDR1 SGDLS, CDR2 YYNGEE. DNA of the CDR3: TGTGCCAGCAGCCCCCTGGGGCAGGACTCCTACGAGCAGTACTTC. Amino acid sequence: CASSPLGQDSYEQYF. Combining the CDR3 with reference TRBV9 and TRBJ2-7 gives the whole variable domain DSGVTQTPKHLITATGQRVTLRCSPRSGDLSVYWYQQSLDQGLQFLIQYYNGEERAKGNILERFSAQQFPDLHSELNLSSLELGDSALYFCASSPLGQDSYEQYFGPGTRLTVT.

The genes are TRBV6-5 and TRBJ2-7; TRBD2 aligns across 14 bases. Germline CDR1 MNHEY, CDR2 SVGAGI. The J segment lost 11 bases and the V segment lost 4 bases, leaving 4 bases of the junction unmatched. The CDR3 runs 13 residues. CDR3 DNA sequence: TGTGCCAGCAGTTCGGGACTAGCGGGAGTGAAGTACTTC. Its protein product is CASSSGLAGVKYF.

The J gene is TRBJ1-6, the V gene TRBV7-2; D ambiguous. V was shortened by 4 bases and J by 9 bases, with 16 bases between the two germline ends. The CDR3 contains 15 residues. Germline values: CDR1 SGHTA, CDR2 FQGNSA. CDR3 bases: TGTGCCAGCAGCTACCGACCACGGCCGGGTTCACCCCTCCACTTT. The encoded protein is CASSYRPRPGSPLHF. Using reference TRBV7-2 and TRBJ1-6 for the parts outside the CDR3, the full variable domain is GAGVSQSPSNKVTEKGKDVELRCDPISGHTALYWYRQSLGQGLEFLIYFQGNSAPDKSGLPSDRFSAERTGGSVSTLTIQRTQQEDSAVYLCASSYRPRPGSPLHFGNGTRLTVT.

V and J are TRBV4-2 and TRBJ1-2, with a tentative D call TRBD1 (6 bases). With 1 base removed from V and 8 bases from J, the gap between germline ends came to 14 bases. The CDR3 extends over 14 amino acids. Germline V gene lookup returns CDR1 LGHNA and CDR2 YNFKEQ. Here the CDR3 DNA reads TGTGCCAGCAGCCAAGCCGGGGGCTCTATGGGCTACACCTTC. It is translated as CASSQAGGSMGYTF.

The chain employs TRBV5-4 and TRBJ1-1; 12 bases match TRBD1. The CDR3 totals 17 residues. V dropped 2 bases and J dropped 4; count of bases not matched to a gene: 9. Germline CDR1 is SGHNT and CDR2 is YYREEE (reference sequence). The CDR3 reads CASSFGTGGGVGTEAFF. The CDR3 DNA reads TGTGCCAGCAGCTTCGGGACAGGGGGCGGAGTGGGCACTGAAGCTTTCTTT. Filled out from reference TRBV5-4 and TRBJ1-1, the complete variable domain reads ETGVTQSPTHLIKTRGQQVTLRCSSQSGHNTVSWYQQALGQGPQFIFQYYREEENGRGNFPPRFSGLQFPNYSSELNVNALELDDSALYLCASSFGTGGGVGTEAFFGQGTRLTVV.

The CDR3 bases are TGTGCCAGCAGTTCAGGCCGCTATGGCTACACCTTC. It codes for CASSSGRYGYTF. J is TRBJ1-2 and V is TRBV28; D unresolved. The V end was cut by 4 bases, the J end by 4 bases, with 7 bases between. This CDR3 has 12 residues. Germline V gene data show CDR1 as MDHEN and CDR2 as SYDVKM.